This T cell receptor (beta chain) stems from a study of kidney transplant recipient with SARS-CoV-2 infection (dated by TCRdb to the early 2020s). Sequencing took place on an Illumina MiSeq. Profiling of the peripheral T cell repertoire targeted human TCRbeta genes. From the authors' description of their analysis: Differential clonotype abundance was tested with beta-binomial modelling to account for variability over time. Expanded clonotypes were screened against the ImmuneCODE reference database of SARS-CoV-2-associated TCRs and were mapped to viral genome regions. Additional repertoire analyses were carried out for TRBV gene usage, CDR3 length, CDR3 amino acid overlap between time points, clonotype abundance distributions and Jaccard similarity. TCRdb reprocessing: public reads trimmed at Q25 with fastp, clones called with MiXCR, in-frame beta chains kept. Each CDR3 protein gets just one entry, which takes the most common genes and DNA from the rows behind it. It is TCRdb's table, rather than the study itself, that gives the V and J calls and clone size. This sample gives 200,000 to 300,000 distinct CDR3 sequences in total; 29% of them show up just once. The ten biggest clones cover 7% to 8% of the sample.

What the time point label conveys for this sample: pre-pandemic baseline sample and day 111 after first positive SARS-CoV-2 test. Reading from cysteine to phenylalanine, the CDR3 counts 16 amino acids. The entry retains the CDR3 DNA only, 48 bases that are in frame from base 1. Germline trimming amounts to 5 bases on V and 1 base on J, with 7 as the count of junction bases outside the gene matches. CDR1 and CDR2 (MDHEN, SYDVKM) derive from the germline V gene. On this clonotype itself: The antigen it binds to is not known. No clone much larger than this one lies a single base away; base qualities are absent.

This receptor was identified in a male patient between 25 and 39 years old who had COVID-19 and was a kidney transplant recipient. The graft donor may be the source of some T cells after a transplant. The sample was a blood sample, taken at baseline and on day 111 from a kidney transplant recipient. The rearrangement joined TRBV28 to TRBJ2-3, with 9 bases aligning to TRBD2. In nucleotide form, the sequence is TGTGCCAGCAGTCCTTGGACTAGCGAGGGCACAGATACGCAGTATTTT. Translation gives CASSPWTSEGTDTQYF.